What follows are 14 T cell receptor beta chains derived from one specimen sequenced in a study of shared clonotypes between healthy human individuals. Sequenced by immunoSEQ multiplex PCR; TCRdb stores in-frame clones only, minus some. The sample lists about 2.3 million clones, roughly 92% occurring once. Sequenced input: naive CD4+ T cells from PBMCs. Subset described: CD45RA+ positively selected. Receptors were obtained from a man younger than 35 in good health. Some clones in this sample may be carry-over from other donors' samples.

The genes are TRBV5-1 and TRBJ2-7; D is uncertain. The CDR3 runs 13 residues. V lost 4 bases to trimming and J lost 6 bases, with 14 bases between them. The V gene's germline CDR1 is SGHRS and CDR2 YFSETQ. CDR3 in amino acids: CASSASTKGEQYF. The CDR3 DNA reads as TGCGCCAGCAGCGCCAGCACGAAGGGCGAGCAGTACTTC.

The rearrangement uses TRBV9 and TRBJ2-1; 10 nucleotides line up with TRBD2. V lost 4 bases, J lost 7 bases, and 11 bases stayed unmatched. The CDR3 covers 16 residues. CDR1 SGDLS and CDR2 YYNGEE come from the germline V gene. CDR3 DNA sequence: TGTGCCAGCAGCCGCGGGGTAGCGGGAGGTTGGAATGAGCAGTTCTTC. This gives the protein CASSRGVAGGWNEQFF.

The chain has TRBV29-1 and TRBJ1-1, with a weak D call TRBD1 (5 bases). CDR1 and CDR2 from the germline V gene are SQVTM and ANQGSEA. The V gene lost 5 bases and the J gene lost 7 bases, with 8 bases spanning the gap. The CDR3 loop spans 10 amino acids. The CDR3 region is CSVRGVEAFF. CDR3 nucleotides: TGCAGCGTTAGGGGTGTTGAAGCTTTCTTT.

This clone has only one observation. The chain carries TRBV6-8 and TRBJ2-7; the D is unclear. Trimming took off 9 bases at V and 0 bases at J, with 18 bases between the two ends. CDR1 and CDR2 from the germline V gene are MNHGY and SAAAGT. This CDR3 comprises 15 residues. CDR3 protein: CASPSLVQSSYEQYF. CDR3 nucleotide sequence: TGTGCCAGTCCCTCCCTGGTCCAGAGCTCCTACGAGCAGTACTTC.

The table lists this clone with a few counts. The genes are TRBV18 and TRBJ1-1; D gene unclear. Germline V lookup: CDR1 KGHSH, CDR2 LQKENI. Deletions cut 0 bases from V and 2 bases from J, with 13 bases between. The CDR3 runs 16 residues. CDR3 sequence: CASSPPGVKGNTEAFF. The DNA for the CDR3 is TGTGCCAGCTCACCACCGGGAGTAAAGGGTAACACTGAAGCTTTCTTT.

CDR3 residues: CASSLPGLAGMDEQFF. In DNA form, the CDR3 reads TGTGCCAGCAGCCTCCCCGGACTGGCCGGGATGGATGAGCAGTTCTTC. This chain links TRBV7-2 with TRBJ2-1; tentative D call: TRBD2 (5 bases). V was pared by 5 bases and J by 8 bases, with 22 bases between. The CDR3 contains 16 residues. Germline lookup yields CDR1 SGHTA and CDR2 FQGNSA.

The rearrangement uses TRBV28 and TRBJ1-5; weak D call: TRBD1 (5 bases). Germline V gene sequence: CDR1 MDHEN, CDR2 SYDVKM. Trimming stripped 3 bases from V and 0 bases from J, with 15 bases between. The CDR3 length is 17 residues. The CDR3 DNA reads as TGTGCCAGCAGTTTTATCGACAGCCACTATAGCAATCAGCCCCAGCATTTT. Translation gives CASSFIDSHYSNQPQHF.

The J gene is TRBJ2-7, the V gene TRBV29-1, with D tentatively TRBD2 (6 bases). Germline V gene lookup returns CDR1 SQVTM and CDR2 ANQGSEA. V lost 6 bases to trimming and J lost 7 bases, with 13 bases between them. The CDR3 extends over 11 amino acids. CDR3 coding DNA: TGCAGCGTCGGAGGGAGAAGGGAGCAGTACTTC. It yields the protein CSVGGRREQYF.

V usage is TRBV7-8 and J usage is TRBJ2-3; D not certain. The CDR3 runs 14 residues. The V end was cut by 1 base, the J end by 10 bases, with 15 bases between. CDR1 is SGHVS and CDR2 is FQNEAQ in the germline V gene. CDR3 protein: CASSLGSGVASQYF. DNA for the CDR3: TGTGCCAGCAGCTTAGGGAGTGGTGTAGCTTCGCAGTATTTT.

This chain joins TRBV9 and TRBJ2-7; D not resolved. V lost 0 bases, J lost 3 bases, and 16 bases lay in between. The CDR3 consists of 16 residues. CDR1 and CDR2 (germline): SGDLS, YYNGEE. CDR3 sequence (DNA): TGTGCCAGCAGCGTAGGTCCGGGCGGATCGGTCTACGAGCAGTACTTC. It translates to CASSVGPGGSVYEQYF.

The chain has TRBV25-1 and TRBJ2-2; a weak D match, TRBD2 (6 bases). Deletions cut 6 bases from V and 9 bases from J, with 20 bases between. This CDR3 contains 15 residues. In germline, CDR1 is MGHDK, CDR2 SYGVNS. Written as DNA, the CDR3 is TGTGCCAGCAGCCTCAAGGAGGGGCGCCGTTGGGAGCTGTTTTTT. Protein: CASSLKEGRRWELFF.

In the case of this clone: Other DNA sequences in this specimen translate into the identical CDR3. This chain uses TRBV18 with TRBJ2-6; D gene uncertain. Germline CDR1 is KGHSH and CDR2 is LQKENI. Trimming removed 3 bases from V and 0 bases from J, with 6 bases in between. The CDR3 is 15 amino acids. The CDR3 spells CASSPGYSGANVLTF. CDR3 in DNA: TGTGCCAGCTCACCGGGCTACTCTGGGGCCAACGTCCTGACTTTC. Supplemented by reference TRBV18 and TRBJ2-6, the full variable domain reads NAGVMQNPRHLVRRRGQEARLRCSPMKGHSHVYWYRQLPEEGLKFMVYLQKENIIDESGMPKERFSAEFPKEGPSILRIQQVVRGDSAAYFCASSPGYSGANVLTFGAGSRLTVL.

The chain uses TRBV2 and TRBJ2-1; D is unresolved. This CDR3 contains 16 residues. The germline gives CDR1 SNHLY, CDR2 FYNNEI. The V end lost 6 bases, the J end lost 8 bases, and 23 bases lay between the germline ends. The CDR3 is CASSPVMGIGFYEQFF. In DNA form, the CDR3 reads TGTGCCAGCAGCCCGGTAATGGGGATCGGGTTCTATGAGCAGTTCTTC.

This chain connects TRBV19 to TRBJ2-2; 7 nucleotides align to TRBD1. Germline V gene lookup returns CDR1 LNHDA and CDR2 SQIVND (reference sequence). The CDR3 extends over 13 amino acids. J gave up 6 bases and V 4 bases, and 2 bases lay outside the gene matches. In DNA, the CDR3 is TGTGCCAGTAGTACGCAGGGGGCCGGGGAGCTGTTTTTT. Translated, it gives CASSTQGAGELFF. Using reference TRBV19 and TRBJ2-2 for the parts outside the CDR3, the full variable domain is DGGITQSPKYLFRKEGQNVTLSCEQNLNHDAMYWYRQDPGQGLRLIYYSQIVNDFQKGDIAEGYSVSREKKESFPLTVTSAQKNPTAFYLCASSTQGAGELFFGEGSRLTVL.